Listed below are T cell receptor beta chains from one sample, sequenced in a study of beta chain features in type 1 diabetes. Here immunoSEQ multiplex PCR was the method, and the copy in TCRdb shows in-frame clones only, minus some. The data contain approximately 160,000 clones, 63% of them singletons. Specimen: naive CD4+ T cells from blood. The receptors come from a man aged 30 to 39 with type 1 diabetes. The CDR3 runs from the conserved cysteine through the conserved F or W. D genes are given only for firm matches. Clone size, where shown, is once, few, many, or a class for clones that have expanded.

clone size	V gene	D gene	J gene	CDR3 protein	CDR3 DNA
-	TRBV10-2	-	TRBJ2-1	CASSGQSLGQFF	TGCGCCAGCAGTGGCCAGTCACTCGGGCAGTTCTTC
few	TRBV9	-	TRBJ1-6	CASSVGWGSYNSPLHF	TGTGCCAGCAGCGTAGGCTGGGGCTCCTATAATTCACCCCTCCACTTT
-	TRBV20-1	-	TRBJ2-1	CSARAYNEQFF	TGCAGTGCTAGAGCTTACAATGAGCAGTTCTTC
once	TRBV4-1	TRBD1	TRBJ2-5	CASSQNSDRAYQETQYF	TGCGCCAGCAGCCAAAATTCGGACAGGGCGTACCAAGAGACCCAGTACTTC
few	TRBV7-9	-	TRBJ2-3	CASSKLVATDTQYF	TGTGCCAGCAGCAAGCTAGTTGCTACAGATACGCAGTATTTT
-	TRBV25-1	TRBD2	TRBJ2-1	CASRRGGLSYNEQFF	TGTGCCAGCAGGCGGGGGGGCCTGTCCTACAATGAGCAGTTCTTC
-	TRBV2	TRBD1	TRBJ2-6	CASSVRTGPVGSGANVLTF	TGTGCCAGCAGTGTACGGACAGGCCCTGTAGGCTCTGGGGCCAACGTCCTGACTTTC
-	TRBV25-1	-	TRBJ2-3	CASRSDITYTDTQYF	TGTGCCAGCAGGAGCGACATCACGTACACAGATACGCAGTATTTT
-	TRBV7-9	-	TRBJ2-5	CASSSRPLTSQETQYF	TGTGCCAGCAGCTCCCGACCCCTCACTAGTCAAGAGACCCAGTACTTC
once	TRBV20-1	-	TRBJ2-5	CSARLVETQYF	TGCAGTGCTAGACTCGTGGAGACCCAGTACTTC
-	TRBV25-1	-	TRBJ2-4	CASSESASGDIQYF	TGTGCCAGCAGTGAATCGGCCTCAGGAGACATTCAGTACTTC
-	TRBV30	TRBD1	TRBJ1-3	CAWRMTGAGNTIYF	TGTGCCTGGAGGATGACAGGGGCCGGAAACACCATATATTTT
-	TRBV29-1	TRBD1	TRBJ2-7	CSVEAGQGAYEQYF	TGCAGCGTTGAAGCGGGACAGGGGGCCTACGAGCAGTACTTC
-	TRBV7-9	-	TRBJ2-6	CASSPRRAASGANVLTF	TGTGCCAGCAGCCCCCGCAGGGCCGCCTCTGGGGCCAACGTCCTGACTTTC
once	TRBV6-5	TRBD1	TRBJ2-3	CASSYWTGTTDTQYF	TGTGCCAGCAGTTATTGGACAGGGACCACAGATACGCAGTATTTT
-	TRBV29-1	TRBD1	TRBJ2-5	CSVGQGETQYF	TGCAGCGTTGGACAGGGGGAGACCCAGTACTTC
few	TRBV23-1	TRBD1	TRBJ1-2	CASSQRTGLAVGYTF	TGCGCCAGCAGTCAGCGGACAGGTCTTGCTGTGGGCTACACCTTC
-	TRBV7-2	-	TRBJ2-7	CASSPLGDSYEQYF	TGTGCCAGCAGCCCCCTCGGGGACTCCTACGAGCAGTACTTC
-	TRBV7-7	TRBD1	TRBJ2-2	CASSLGTAESGELFF	TGTGCCAGCAGCCTAGGGACAGCTGAGTCCGGGGAGCTGTTTTTT
few	TRBV29-1	-	TRBJ1-2	CSVQTGPNYGYTF	TGCAGCGTTCAAACAGGGCCTAACTATGGCTACACCTTC
-	TRBV7-9	TRBD2	TRBJ2-5	CASSIGAGNQETQYF	TGTGCCAGCAGCATAGGAGCGGGGAACCAAGAGACCCAGTACTTC
-	TRBV30	-	TRBJ2-7	CAWRTGHPAYEQYF	TGTGCCTGGAGGACGGGACACCCAGCCTACGAGCAGTACTTC
-	TRBV5-6	-	TRBJ2-4	CASSLVVAKNIQYF	TGTGCCAGCAGCTTGGTGGTAGCCAAAAACATTCAGTACTTC
-	TRBV5-1	TRBD1	TRBJ2-2	CASSFRDRRSPGELFF	TGCGCCAGCAGCTTCCGGGACAGAAGATCCCCCGGGGAGCTGTTTTTT
-	TRBV11-3	-	TRBJ2-2	CASSLEGTITGELFF	TGTGCCAGCAGCTTAGAGGGGACGATCACCGGGGAGCTGTTTTTT
-	TRBV10-3	-	TRBJ2-3	CAISENGGGSEYF	TGTGCCATCAGTGAGAATGGTGGGGGGAGTGAGTATTTT
-	TRBV29-1	-	TRBJ2-7	CSVGAGDHRQYF	TGCAGCGTTGGGGCAGGGGACCACCGGCAGTACTTC
-	TRBV5-1	-	TRBJ2-1	CASSLIHNEQFF	TGCGCCAGCAGCCTCATACACAATGAGCAGTTCTTC
-	TRBV2	-	TRBJ1-4	CASKERGLDEKLFF	TGTGCCAGCAAAGAGAGGGGGTTGGATGAAAAACTGTTTTTT
few	TRBV7-8	-	TRBJ1-1	CASSFGYEGETEAFF	TGTGCCAGCAGCTTCGGTTATGAGGGGGAAACTGAAGCTTTCTTT
-	TRBV5-1	TRBD2	TRBJ2-3	CASSLWTRQDTQYF	TGCGCCAGCAGCTTGTGGACTAGGCAAGATACGCAGTATTTT
-	TRBV7-2	-	TRBJ2-1	CASSSDWGSYNEQFF	TGTGCCAGCAGCTCCGACTGGGGCTCCTACAATGAGCAGTTCTTC
-	TRBV29-1	-	TRBJ2-5	CSVETASETQYF	TGCAGCGTTGAGACCGCTTCAGAGACCCAGTACTTC
-	TRBV7-2	-	TRBJ1-2	CASSLAPYGYTF	TGTGCCAGCAGCTTAGCTCCCTATGGCTACACCTTC
-	TRBV7-9	TRBD2	TRBJ2-5	CASSFAAGRNQETQYF	TGTGCCAGCAGCTTCGCAGCGGGGAGGAATCAAGAGACCCAGTACTTC
-	TRBV2	-	TRBJ2-2	CASSTYQSANTGELFF	TGTGCCAGCAGTACGTACCAGTCCGCGAACACCGGGGAGCTGTTTTTT
-	TRBV29-1	-	TRBJ2-7	CSVEIVSNSYYEQYF	TGCAGCGTTGAGATCGTAAGTAACAGTTACTACGAGCAGTACTTC
-	TRBV10-3	-	TRBJ2-5	CAISEMGRELETQYF	TGTGCCATCAGTGAGATGGGACGAGAACTGGAGACCCAGTACTTC
-	TRBV20-1	-	TRBJ2-1	CSARIRNEQFF	TGCAGTGCTAGAATCAGGAATGAGCAGTTCTTC
-	TRBV9	-	TRBJ2-5	CASSPAGETQYF	TGTGCCAGCAGCCCTGCCGGGGAGACCCAGTACTTC
few	TRBV9	-	TRBJ2-3	CASRRDTSPTDTQYF	TGTGCCAGCAGACGTGACACGTCGCCCACAGATACGCAGTATTTT
-	TRBV29-1	-	TRBJ2-5	CSVRGRSAQETQYF	TGCAGCGTTAGGGGTCGGTCCGCTCAAGAGACCCAGTACTTC
few	TRBV5-1	TRBD2	TRBJ2-3	CASSWMAFAGGDTDTQYF	TGCGCCAGCAGCTGGATGGCTTTCGCGGGGGGCGACACAGATACGCAGTATTTT
-	TRBV29-1	-	TRBJ2-5	CSVDLGWTQYF	TGCAGCGTTGATTTGGGTTGGACCCAGTACTTC
-	TRBV9	-	TRBJ1-1	CASSVDTANTEAFF	TGTGCCAGCAGCGTAGATACAGCGAACACTGAAGCTTTCTTT
-	TRBV30	-	TRBJ1-6	CAWRRDGGSPLHF	TGTGCCTGGAGACGGGACGGGGGGTCACCCCTCCACTTT
-	TRBV30	-	TRBJ2-7	CAWSVDYEQYF	TGTGCCTGGAGTGTAGACTACGAGCAGTACTTC
-	TRBV13	-	TRBJ2-4	CASSLARELAKNIQYF	TGTGCCAGCAGCTTAGCCAGGGAGCTAGCCAAAAACATTCAGTACTTC
-	TRBV19	-	TRBJ1-1	CASSMDVGEAFF	TGTGCCAGTAGTATGGACGTAGGTGAAGCTTTCTTT
few	TRBV11-2	-	TRBJ2-7	CASSSSTVAYEQYF	TGTGCCAGCAGCTCCTCGACCGTGGCCTACGAGCAGTACTTC
-	TRBV28	-	TRBJ2-4	CASRPSSPGKNIQYF	TGTGCCAGCAGGCCTTCGAGTCCTGGCAAAAACATTCAGTACTTC
once	TRBV7-9	-	TRBJ2-5	CAGGGGREWETQYF	TGTGCAGGCGGAGGTGGCAGGGAGTGGGAGACCCAGTACTTC
-	TRBV5-1	-	TRBJ1-1	CASSLAGETEAFF	TGCGCCAGCAGCTTGGCCGGGGAAACTGAAGCTTTCTTT
-	TRBV30	-	TRBJ1-6	CAWSVPELAQNSPLHF	TGTGCCTGGAGTGTACCCGAACTTGCCCAAAATTCACCCCTCCACTTT
-	TRBV25-1	-	TRBJ1-1	CASKGREYTEAFF	TGTGCCAGCAAGGGCAGGGAATACACTGAAGCTTTCTTT
few	TRBV29-1	-	TRBJ2-5	CSVGTVQETQYF	TGCAGCGTTGGAACAGTCCAAGAGACCCAGTACTTC
-	TRBV10-1	-	TRBJ1-6	CASSETDFSPLHF	TGCGCCAGCAGTGAAACAGATTTCTCACCCCTCCACTTT
-	TRBV30	-	TRBJ2-5	CAWSNGETQYF	TGTGCCTGGAGTAACGGAGAGACCCAGTACTTC